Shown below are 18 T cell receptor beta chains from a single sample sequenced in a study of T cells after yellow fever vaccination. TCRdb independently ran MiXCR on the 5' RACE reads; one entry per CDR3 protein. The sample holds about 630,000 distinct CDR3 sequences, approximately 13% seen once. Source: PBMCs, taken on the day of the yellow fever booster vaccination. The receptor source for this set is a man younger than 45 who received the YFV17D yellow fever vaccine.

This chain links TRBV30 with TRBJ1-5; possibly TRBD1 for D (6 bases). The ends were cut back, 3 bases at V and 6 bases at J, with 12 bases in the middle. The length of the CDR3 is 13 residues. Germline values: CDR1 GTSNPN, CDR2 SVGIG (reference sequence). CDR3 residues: CAWSTGMGQPQHF. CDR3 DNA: TGTGCCTGGAGCACAGGGATGGGTCAGCCCCAGCATTTT. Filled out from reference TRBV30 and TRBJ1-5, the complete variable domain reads SQTIHQWPATLVQPVGSPLSLECTVEGTSNPNLYWYRQAAGRGLQLLFYSVGIGQISSEVPQNLSASRPQDRQFILSSKKLLLSDSGFYLCAWSTGMGQPQHFGDGTRLSIL.

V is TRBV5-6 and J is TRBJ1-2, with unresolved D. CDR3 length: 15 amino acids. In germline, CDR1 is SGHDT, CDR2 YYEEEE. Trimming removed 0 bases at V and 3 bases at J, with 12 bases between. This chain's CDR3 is CASSLGERMDYGYTF. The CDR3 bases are TGTGCCAGCAGCTTGGGGGAGCGTATGGACTATGGCTACACCTTC.

CDR3 DNA sequence: TGCGCCAGCAGCTTGGAGGCTCCCGGGGAGCTGTTTTTT. It specifies CASSLEAPGELFF. The rearrangement joins TRBV5-1 to TRBJ2-2; D remains ambiguous. The germline V gene encodes CDR1 SGHRS and CDR2 YFSETQ. The CDR3 is 13 amino acids. V lost 0 bases and J 6 bases, leaving 6 bases between the germline ends.

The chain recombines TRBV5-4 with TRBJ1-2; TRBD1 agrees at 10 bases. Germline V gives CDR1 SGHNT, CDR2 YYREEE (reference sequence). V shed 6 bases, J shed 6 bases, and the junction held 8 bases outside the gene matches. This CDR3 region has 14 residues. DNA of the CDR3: TGTGCCAGCAACCCGACAGGGGGCCTGGATGGCTACACCTTC. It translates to CASNPTGGLDGYTF.

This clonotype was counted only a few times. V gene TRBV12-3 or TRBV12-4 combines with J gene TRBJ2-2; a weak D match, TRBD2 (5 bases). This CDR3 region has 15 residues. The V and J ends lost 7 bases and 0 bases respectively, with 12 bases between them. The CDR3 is CASMGLEANTGELFF. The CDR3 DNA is TGTGCCAGCATGGGCCTGGAGGCGAACACCGGGGAGCTGTTTTTT.

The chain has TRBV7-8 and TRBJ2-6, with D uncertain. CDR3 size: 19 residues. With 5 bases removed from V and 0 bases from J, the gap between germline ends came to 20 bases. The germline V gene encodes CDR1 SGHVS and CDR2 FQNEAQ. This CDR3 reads CASSPRAQGPLSGANVLTF. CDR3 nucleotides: TGTGCCAGCAGCCCAAGGGCACAAGGCCCCCTCTCTGGGGCCAACGTCCTGACTTTC.

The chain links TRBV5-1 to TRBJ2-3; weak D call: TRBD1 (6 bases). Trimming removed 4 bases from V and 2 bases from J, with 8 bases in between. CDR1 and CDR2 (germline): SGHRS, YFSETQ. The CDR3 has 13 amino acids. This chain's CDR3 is CASSRQDTDTQYF. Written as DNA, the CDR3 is TGCGCCAGCAGCCGACAGGACACAGATACGCAGTATTTT.

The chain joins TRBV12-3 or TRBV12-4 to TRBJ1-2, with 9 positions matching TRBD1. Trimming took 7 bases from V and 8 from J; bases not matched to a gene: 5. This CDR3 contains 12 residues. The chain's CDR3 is CASTRDRDGYTF. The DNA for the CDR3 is TGTGCCAGCACCCGGGACAGGGACGGCTACACCTTC.

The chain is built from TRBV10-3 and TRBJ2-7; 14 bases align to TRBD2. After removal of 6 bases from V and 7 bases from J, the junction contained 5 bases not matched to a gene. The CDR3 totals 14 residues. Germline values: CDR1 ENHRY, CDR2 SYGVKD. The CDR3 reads CAIRGTSGSGEQYF. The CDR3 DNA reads TGTGCCATCAGAGGGACTAGCGGGAGTGGTGAGCAGTACTTC.

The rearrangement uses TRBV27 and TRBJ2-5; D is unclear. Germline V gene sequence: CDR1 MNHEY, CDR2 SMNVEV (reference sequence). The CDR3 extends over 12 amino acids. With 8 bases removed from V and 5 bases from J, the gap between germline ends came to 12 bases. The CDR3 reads CASGRPYETQYF. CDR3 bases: TGTGCCAGCGGCCGGCCCTATGAGACCCAGTACTTC.

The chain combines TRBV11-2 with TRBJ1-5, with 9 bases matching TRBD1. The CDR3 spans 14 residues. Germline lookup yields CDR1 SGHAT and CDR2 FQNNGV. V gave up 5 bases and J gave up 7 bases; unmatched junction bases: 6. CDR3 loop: CASSPGQGTQPQHF. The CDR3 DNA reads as TGTGCCAGCAGCCCCGGACAGGGGACGCAGCCCCAGCATTTT.

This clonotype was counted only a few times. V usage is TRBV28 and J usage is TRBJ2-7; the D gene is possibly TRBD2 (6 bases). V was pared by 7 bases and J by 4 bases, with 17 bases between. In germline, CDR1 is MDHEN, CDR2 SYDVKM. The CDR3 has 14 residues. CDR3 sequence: CASTLSGSGYEQYF. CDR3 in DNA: TGTGCCAGCACCCTTTCCGGGAGTGGGTACGAGCAGTACTTC.

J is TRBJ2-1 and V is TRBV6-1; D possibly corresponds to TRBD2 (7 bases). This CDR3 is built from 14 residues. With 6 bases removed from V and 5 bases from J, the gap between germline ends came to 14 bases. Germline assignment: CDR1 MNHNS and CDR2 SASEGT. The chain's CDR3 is CASSPAGADNEQFF. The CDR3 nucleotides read TGTGCCAGCAGCCCGGCGGGGGCAGACAATGAGCAGTTCTTC.

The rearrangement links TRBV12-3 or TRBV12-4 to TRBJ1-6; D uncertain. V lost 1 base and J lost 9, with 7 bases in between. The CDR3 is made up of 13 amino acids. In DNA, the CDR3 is TGTGCCAGCAGTTTAGGCACGGGTTCACCCCTCCACTTT. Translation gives CASSLGTGSPLHF.

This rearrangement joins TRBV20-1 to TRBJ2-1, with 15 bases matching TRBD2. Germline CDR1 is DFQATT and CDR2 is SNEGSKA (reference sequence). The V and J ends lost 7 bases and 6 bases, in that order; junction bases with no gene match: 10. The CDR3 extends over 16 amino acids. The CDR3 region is CSVTIPGLAGGNEQFF. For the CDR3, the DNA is TGCAGTGTTACGATTCCGGGACTAGCGGGAGGCAATGAGCAGTTCTTC.

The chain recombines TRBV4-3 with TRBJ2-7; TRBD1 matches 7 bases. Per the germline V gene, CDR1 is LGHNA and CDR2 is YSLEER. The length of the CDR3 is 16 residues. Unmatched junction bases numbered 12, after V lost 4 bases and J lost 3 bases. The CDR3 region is CASSLQQGTGIYEQYF. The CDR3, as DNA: TGCGCCAGCAGCCTACAACAGGGGACGGGGATCTACGAGCAGTACTTC.

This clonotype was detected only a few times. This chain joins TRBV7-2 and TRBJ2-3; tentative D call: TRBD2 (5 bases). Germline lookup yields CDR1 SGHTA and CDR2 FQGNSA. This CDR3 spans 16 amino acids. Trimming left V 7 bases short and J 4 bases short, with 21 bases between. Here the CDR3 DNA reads TGTGCCAGCATGAGCGGCGTGAACTTCCGGGCAGATACGCAGTATTTT. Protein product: CASMSGVNFRADTQYF.

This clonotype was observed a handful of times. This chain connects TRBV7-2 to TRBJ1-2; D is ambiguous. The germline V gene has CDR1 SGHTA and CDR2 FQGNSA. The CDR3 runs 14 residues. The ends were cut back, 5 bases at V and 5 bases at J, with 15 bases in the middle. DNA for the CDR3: TGTGCCAGCAGCGGCCGGTTCGGAAGTTATGGCTACACCTTC. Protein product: CASSGRFGSYGYTF.